This T cell receptor beta chain comes out of a study of shared T cell receptors in the human thymus. In germline, CDR1 is LNHNV, CDR2 YYDKDF (reference sequence). This CDR3 is 21 amino acids long. Trimming pared 0 bases from V and 4 bases from J, leaving 30 bases between. The table came from immunoSEQ multiplex PCR; TCRdb's copy has only in-frame clones and leaves some out. This table holds around 730,000 clones, approximately 85% found once. Separately, the same data were catalogued under a study of human thymus T cells. From that second work: Healthy Finnish infants undergoing corrective surgery for congenital heart defects provided the donor material. Thymic resections from corrective heart surgery supplied the tissue. Biased V and J segment usage appeared in thymus and peripheral blood. What related research reported was that thymic repertoires overlapped highly among unrelated individuals.

The chain recombines TRBV15 with TRBJ1-2; weak D call: TRBD1 (5 bases). The material sequenced was thymocytes. This clonotype originated in a girl less than two years old with a congenital heart defect. The CDR3 DNA reads as TGTGCCACCAGCAGAGATTTCCATTTTAATCGCCGGGACTCAAGCCCCTATGGCTACACCTTC. Amino acid sequence: CATSRDFHFNRRDSSPYGYTF.